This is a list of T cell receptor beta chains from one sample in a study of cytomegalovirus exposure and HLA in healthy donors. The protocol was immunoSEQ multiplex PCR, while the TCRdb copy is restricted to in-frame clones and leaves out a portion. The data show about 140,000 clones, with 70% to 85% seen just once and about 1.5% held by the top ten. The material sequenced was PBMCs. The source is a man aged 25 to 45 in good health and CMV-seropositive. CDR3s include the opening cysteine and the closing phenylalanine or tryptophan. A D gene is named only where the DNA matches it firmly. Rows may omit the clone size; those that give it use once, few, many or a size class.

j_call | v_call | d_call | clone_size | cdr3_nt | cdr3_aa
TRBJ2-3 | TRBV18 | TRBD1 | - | TGTGCCAGCTCCCTCCGGGACAGGACCACAGATACGCAGTATTTT | CASSLRDRTTDTQYF
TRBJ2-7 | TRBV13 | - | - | TGTGCCAGCAGCCCTAATCCCGGGAGTGGGTCCTACGAGCAGTACTTC | CASSPNPGSGSYEQYF
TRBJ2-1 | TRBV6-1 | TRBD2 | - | TGTGCCAGCGGCCCCGGGACTAGCGGTTACAATGAGCAGTTCTTC | CASGPGTSGYNEQFF
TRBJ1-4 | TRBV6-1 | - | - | TGTGCCAGCAGTGAAGTTACAGGGCAAAATGAAAAACTGTTTTTT | CASSEVTGQNEKLFF
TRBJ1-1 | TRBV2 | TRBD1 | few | TGTGCCAGCAGTCCACAGGGGGAAACTGAAGCTTTCTTT | CASSPQGETEAFF
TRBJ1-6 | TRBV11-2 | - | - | TGTGCCAGCACCAATCACCTTACGACAGCATCAAGTGATTCACCCCTCCACTTT | CASTNHLTTASSDSPLHF
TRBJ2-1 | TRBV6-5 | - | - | TGTGCCAGCAGCAAGGGGACAAAAGAGCAGTTCTTC | CASSKGTKEQFF
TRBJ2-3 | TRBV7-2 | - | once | TGTGCCAGCAGCTTAGCGACGGGGGGCGCAGATACGCAGTATTTT | CASSLATGGADTQYF
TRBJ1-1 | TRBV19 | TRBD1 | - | TGTGCCAGTAGTCCGTACAGGGGAGACACTGAAGCTTTCTTT | CASSPYRGDTEAFF
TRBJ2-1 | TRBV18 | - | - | TGTGCCAGCTCACCACCGGCGGGGATAAACAATGAGCAGTTCTTC | CASSPPAGINNEQFF
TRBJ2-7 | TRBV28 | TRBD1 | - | TGTGCCAGCAGTTCTCCGACAGGGGAGCAGTACTTC | CASSSPTGEQYF
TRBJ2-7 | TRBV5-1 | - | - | TGCGCCAGCAGCTTGGGCCTAGGGACTCATGAGCAGTACTTC | CASSLGLGTHEQYF
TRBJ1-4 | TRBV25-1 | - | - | TGTGCCAGCAGTGCCGACAGAGCAACTAATGAAAAACTGTTTTTT | CASSADRATNEKLFF
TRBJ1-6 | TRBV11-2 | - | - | TGTGCCAGCAGCCGATACCTCGGAGGGGTTAATTCACCCCTCCACTTT | CASSRYLGGVNSPLHF
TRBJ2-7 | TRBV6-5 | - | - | TGTGCCAGCAGGGGGGGTAGGACGGAGACCTACGAGCAGTACTTC | CASRGGRTETYEQYF
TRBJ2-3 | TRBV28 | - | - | TGTGCCAGCCTCTCTACCGGCGGGCCCACAGATACGCAGTATTTT | CASLSTGGPTDTQYF
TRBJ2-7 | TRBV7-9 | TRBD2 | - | TGTGCCAGCAGCGTGCAGCGGGAAGACCCCGAGCAGTACTTC | CASSVQREDPEQYF
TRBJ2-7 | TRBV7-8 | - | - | TGTGCCAGCAGCATCCTGAGGAACGAGCAGTACTTC | CASSILRNEQYF
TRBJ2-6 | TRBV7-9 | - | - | TGTGCCAGCAGGAGCGGGACAGGCCCCTCTGGGGCCAACGTCCTGACTTTC | CASRSGTGPSGANVLTF
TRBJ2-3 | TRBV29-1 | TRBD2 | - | TGCAGCGTTGTGGTAGCGGGAGTCCACACGAGCACAGATACGCAGTATTTT | CSVVVAGVHTSTDTQYF
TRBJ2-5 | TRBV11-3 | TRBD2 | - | TGTGCCAGCAGCTTAGAGCGGGAGGGGCCCTCGAGGGCCCAGTACTTC | CASSLEREGPSRAQYF
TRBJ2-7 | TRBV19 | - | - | TGTGCCAGTAGTAGACAAGCTTCCTACGAGCAGTACTTC | CASSRQASYEQYF
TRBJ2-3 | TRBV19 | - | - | TGTGCCAGTAGTCCCCGCAGGGGATGGGATACGCAGTATTTT | CASSPRRGWDTQYF
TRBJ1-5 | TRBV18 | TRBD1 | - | TGTGCCAGCTCACCGGGACAGGGGGATCAGCCCCAGCATTTT | CASSPGQGDQPQHF
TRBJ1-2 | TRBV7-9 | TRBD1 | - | TGTGCCAGCAGCCTTCGGACAGGAGGAGAGGGTGGCTACACCTTC | CASSLRTGGEGGYTF
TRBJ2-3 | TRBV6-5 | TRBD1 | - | TGTGCCAGCAGGAGGACAGGGGGCGGCACAGATACGCAGTATTTT | CASRRTGGGTDTQYF
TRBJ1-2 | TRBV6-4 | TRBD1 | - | TGTGCCAGCAGTGAAGTAATGCGGGACAGGCGAACTGCTTATGGCTACACCTTC | CASSEVMRDRRTAYGYTF
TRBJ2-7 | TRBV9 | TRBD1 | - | TGTGCCAGCAGCGGCGAGACAGGGTATGACGAGCAGTACTTC | CASSGETGYDEQYF
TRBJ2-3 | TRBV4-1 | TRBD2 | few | TGCGCCAGCAGCCAAGCGCTAGCGGATCGGTATACGCAGTATTTT | CASSQALADRYTQYF
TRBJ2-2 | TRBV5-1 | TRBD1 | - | TGCGCCAGCAGGCTGGGACAGGGGGCGCGTACCGGGGAGCTGTTTTTT | CASRLGQGARTGELFF
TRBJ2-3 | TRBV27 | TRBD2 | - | TGTGCCAGCAGTTTATTGGGTAGCGGGGGCACAGATACGCAGTATTTT | CASSLLGSGGTDTQYF
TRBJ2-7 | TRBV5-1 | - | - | TGCGCCAGCAGCCCTGGAGATGTGGACTACGAGCAGTACTTC | CASSPGDVDYEQYF
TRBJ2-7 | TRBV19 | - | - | TGTGCCAGTACCAATAGGGGGGGGGCGAGTACTACCTACGAGCAGTACTTC | CASTNRGGASTTYEQYF
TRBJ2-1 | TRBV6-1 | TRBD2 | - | TGTGCCAGCAGTGATCCGACTAGCGGTCCCAGCTCCTACAATGAGCAGTTCTTC | CASSDPTSGPSSYNEQFF
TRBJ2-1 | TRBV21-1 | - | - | TGTGCCAGCAGCATCCGGACTAGCGGGAGGATCCATGAGCAGTTCTTC | CASSIRTSGRIHEQFF
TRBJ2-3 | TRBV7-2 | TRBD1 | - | TGTGCCAGCAGCCAACAGGGGGCGGGAGATACGCAGTATTTT | CASSQQGAGDTQYF
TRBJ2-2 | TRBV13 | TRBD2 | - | TGTGCCAGCAGCTACGCCGCCGGGACTAGCGGGAACACCGGGGAGCTGTTTTTT | CASSYAAGTSGNTGELFF
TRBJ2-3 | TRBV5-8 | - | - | TGTGCCAGCAGCTCAAGACTAACGGGAGAAGATACGCAGTATTTT | CASSSRLTGEDTQYF
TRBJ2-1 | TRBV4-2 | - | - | TGTGCCAGCAGCCAAGATCAGGCAGGCCTCTACAATGAGCAGTTCTTC | CASSQDQAGLYNEQFF
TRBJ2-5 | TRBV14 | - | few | TGTGCCAGCAGCCAAGGGACATCAAAGACCCAGTACTTC | CASSQGTSKTQYF
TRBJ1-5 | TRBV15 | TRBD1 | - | TGTGCCACCAGCAGAGATATGGACAGGGAACAGGGGCAGCCCCAGCATTTT | CATSRDMDREQGQPQHF
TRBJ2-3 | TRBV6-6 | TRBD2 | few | TGTGCCAGCGGGGCGGGGGGGCCCATAGGTACGCAGTATTTT | CASGAGGPIGTQYF
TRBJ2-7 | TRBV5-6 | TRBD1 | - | TGTGCCAGCAGCTTGACCGGGACAGGGACCTACGAGCAGTACTTC | CASSLTGTGTYEQYF
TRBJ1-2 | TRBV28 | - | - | TGTGCCAGCGCGACACTGACATATGACTACACCTTC | CASATLTYDYTF
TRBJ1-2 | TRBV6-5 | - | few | TGTGCCAGCAGTTACTCGACTGAATTCTATGGCTACACCTTC | CASSYSTEFYGYTF
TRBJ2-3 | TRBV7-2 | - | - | TGTGCCAGCAGCTTATTTGAAGGAGTTGGGACAGATACGCAGTATTTT | CASSLFEGVGTDTQYF
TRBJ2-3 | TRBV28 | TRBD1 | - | TGTGCCAGCAGCGTCCCGGGACAGTCAGATACGCAGTATTTT | CASSVPGQSDTQYF
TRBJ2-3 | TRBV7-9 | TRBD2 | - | TGTGCCAGCAGCTTATCGCTAGCGGGGGGGCAGACAGATACGCAGTATTTT | CASSLSLAGGQTDTQYF
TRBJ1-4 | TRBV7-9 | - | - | TGTGCCAGCAGCTTACGGGGGATGGGTGAAAAACTGTTTTTT | CASSLRGMGEKLFF
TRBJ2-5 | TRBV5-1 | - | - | TGCGCCAGCAGCCCCGAGGTTGGAGGACCGGGTCGGGCCCAGTACTTC | CASSPEVGGPGRAQYF
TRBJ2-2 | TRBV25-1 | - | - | TGTGCCAGCAGTGTTTTTACGAACACCGGGGAGCTGTTTTTT | CASSVFTNTGELFF
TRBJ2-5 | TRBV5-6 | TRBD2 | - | TGTGCCAGCAGACGGGGGGGTTCGGGGGGGCAGGAGACCCAGTACTTC | CASRRGGSGGQETQYF
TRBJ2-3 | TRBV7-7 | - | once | TGTGCCAGCAGCTTAAATAGCGGCACAGATACGCAGTATTTT | CASSLNSGTDTQYF